The present TCR beta chain was sequenced within a study of CD8 T cells in ankylosing spondylitis. Each TCR beta library was made by quantitative 5'-RACE that incorporated molecular barcodes. TCRdb used MiXCR to reprocess the 5' RACE reads, holding one entry per CDR3 protein. The sample carries about 540,000 distinct CDR3 sequences, roughly 13% recorded once. A word on this clonotype: Its specificity is unknown.

Findings of the study overall: Clones tied to disease were said to be significantly enriched in matched ankylosing spondylitis synovial fluid. What appeared characteristic of ankylosing spondylitis blood was a TCR beta motif of 7 or 8 highly homologous variants. The disease-linked clones had a CD8+ phenotype and low blood frequencies.

Between the trimmed V and J ends, which lost 1 base and 4 bases, there was a span of 20 bases. The CDR3 loop spans 17 amino acids. CDR1 and CDR2 (germline): DFQATT, SNEGSKA (reference sequence). Sequencing used blood, either unsorted or a sorted T cell fraction (not recorded which). The clonotype comes from a male donor with ankylosing spondylitis. The V call is TRBV20-1, the J call TRBJ1-3, with D possibly being TRBD1 (6 bases). CDR3 in amino acids: CSARAWDNRSGGNTIYF. The CDR3 nucleotides read TGCAGTGCTAGAGCCTGGGACAACCGATCAGGGGGAAACACCATATATTTT.